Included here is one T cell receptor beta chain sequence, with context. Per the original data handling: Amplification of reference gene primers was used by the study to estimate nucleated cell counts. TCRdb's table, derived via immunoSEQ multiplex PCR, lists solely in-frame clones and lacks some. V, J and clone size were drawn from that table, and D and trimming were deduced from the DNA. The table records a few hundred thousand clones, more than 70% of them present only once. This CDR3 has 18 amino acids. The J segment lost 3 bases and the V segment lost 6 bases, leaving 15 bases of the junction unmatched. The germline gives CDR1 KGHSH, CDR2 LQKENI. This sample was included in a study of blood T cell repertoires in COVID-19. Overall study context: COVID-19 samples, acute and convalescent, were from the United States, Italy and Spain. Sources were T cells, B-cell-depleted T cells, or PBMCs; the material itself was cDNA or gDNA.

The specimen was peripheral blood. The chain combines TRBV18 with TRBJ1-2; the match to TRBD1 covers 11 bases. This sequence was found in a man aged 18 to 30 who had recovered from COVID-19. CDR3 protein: CASSSQHPRTGGYYGYTF. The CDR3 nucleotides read TGTGCCAGCTCCTCCCAACACCCCCGGACAGGGGGCTACTATGGCTACACCTTC.